This T cell receptor beta chain stems from a study of neoadjuvant anti-PD-1 for oral cavity cancer. The time point here: after neoadjuvant nivolumab, at surgical resection. The repertoire was sequenced with immunoSEQ multiplex PCR; TCRdb's copy has only in-frame clones and lacks some. The sample shows under 25,000 clones, about 25% of them seen only once. CDR3 length: 16 amino acids. Trimming left V 0 bases short and J 3 bases short, with 13 bases between. Germline CDR1 SGHNT, CDR2 YYREEE (reference sequence). This clonotype was sampled from a person aged 35-79 years with oral cavity squamous cell carcinoma. Source: tumor tissue, taken after nivolumab (anti-PD-1) treatment. The chain uses TRBV5-4 and TRBJ2-1, with no clear D. The CDR3 here is CASSLGAKAGYNEQFF. The CDR3 DNA follows: TGTGCCAGCAGCTTGGGGGCCAAAGCTGGCTACAATGAGCAGTTCTTC.